A selection of T cell receptor beta chains follows, all from one sample in a study of OX40 agonist ivuxolimab in advanced cancers. The table came from immunoSEQ multiplex PCR; TCRdb's copy has only in-frame clones and leaves some out. Here the sample spans some 19,000 clones, over 70% being singletons. The sequences come from CD4+ or CD8+ T cells sorted from blood, collected in a trial of the OX40 agonist ivuxolimab. These receptors originate from an adult with an advanced solid tumor such as melanoma, head and neck, liver or kidney cancer. The conserved cysteine and the conserved F or W are not part of the CDR3 here.

V: TRBV19; CDR3: ASSLPDYLTGELF
V: TRBV28; CDR3: ASSRLAMSNEQF
V: TRBV30; CDR3: ACLDSFSYT
V: TRBV18; CDR3: ASSPTGPEGPQH
V: TRBV5-6; CDR3: ASSLGSHTEAF
V: TRBV7-9; CDR3: ASSAWGLAGGRSYNEQF
V: TRBV28; CDR3: ASSSTPGIGYT
V: TRBV19; CDR3: ASSVLAGVTDTQY
V: TRBV20-1; CDR3: SGEFGYT
V: TRBV28; CDR3: ASSFPQGGGKETQY
V: TRBV5-6; CDR3: ASSARRTGGAGANVLT
V: TRBV29-1; CDR3: STGQGGEQY
V: TRBV28; CDR3: ASRHRDYSYNEQF
V: TRBV19; CDR3: AIGVAGANEQF
V: TRBV27; CDR3: ASSLGQGFNEQY
V: TRBV30; CDR3: AWSVVYEQY
V: TRBV7-2; CDR3: ASSLEGQGYGYT
V: TRBV19; CDR3: ASSNPLVAGHTDTQY
V: TRBV19; CDR3: ASSAGTAGNTIY
V: TRBV4-3; CDR3: ASSQAAGQGSNTQY
V: TRBV27; CDR3: ASTPFGANVLT
V: TRBV7-9; CDR3: ASSLRGTNSGANVLT
V: TRBV4-3; CDR3: ASSQGETGTGDTEAF
V: TRBV19; CDR3: ASSRDSGRLYNEQF
V: TRBV4-2; CDR3: ASSQDRPLAITGELF
V: TRBV11-2; CDR3: ASSLKGQVNGYT
V: TRBV2; CDR3: ASQTGMGPDTQY
V: TRBV27; CDR3: ASSLGGLSYEQY
V: TRBV28; CDR3: ASSFRTSAYEQY
V: TRBV2; CDR3: ASSEGTASTDTQY
V: TRBV2; CDR3: ASSIGQVYSNYGYT
V: TRBV4-1; CDR3: ASSQGNRVGEQY
V: TRBV7-9; CDR3: ASSLGTAAQETQY
V: TRBV9; CDR3: ASSPILGEGHNEQF
V: TRBV4-1; CDR3: ASSQVISGANVLT
V: TRBV10-3; CDR3: ATAGDNTNEQF
V: TRBV5-1; CDR3: ASSSADTGELF
V: TRBV5-6; CDR3: ASSLGTGVVNTEAF
V: TRBV27; CDR3: ASSPGTGAYNEQF
V: TRBV13; CDR3: ASRPTGQGAYEQY
V: TRBV29-1; CDR3: SGGLAGGPGIAEQF
V: TRBV9; CDR3: ASSGYYEQY
V: TRBV9; CDR3: ASSVSGTSYGYT
V: TRBV7-9; CDR3: ASSFEGHQNTEAF
V: TRBV6-1; CDR3: ASSDGAQQIYGYT
V: TRBV6-4; CDR3: ASSDTGEGYNEQF
V: TRBV19; CDR3: ASTDTLKNYGYT
V: TRBV27; CDR3: ASSGAGYSYNEQF
V: TRBV28; CDR3: ASSLTGAGTEAF
V: TRBV6-5; CDR3: ASSYSITGRETQY
V: TRBV7-8; CDR3: ASSVGWSTEAF
V: TRBV19; CDR3: ASSKKQGRNEKLF
V: TRBV19; CDR3: ASSILAGEADTQY
V: TRBV19; CDR3: AREGTDKSGANVLT